This TCR beta chain comes out of a study of blood T cells in healthy people across ages. Overall study results and limits: Any conclusive comparison of naive versus antigen-experienced cells was prevented by using unsorted PBMCs. Strong correlation linked observed beta diversity and percent naive T cells.

Alongside a J-beta primer mix, a sample-barcoded 5' primer served in a second PCR lasting about 7 to 11 cycles. Every molecule of cDNA carried a tag from a template-switch adaptor with 12 random nucleotides. TCRdb itself ran the 5' RACE reads through MiXCR, one entry per CDR3 protein. The profile shows some 640,000 distinct CDR3 sequences, approximately 49% of them singletons. The CDR3 is 11 residues long. Trimming pared 5 bases from V and 5 bases from J, leaving 7 bases between. The germline V gene has CDR1 MNHEY and CDR2 SMNVEV (reference sequence). As concerns this clonotype: Its antigen is undetermined.

V usage is TRBV27 and J usage is TRBJ2-7; D remains unclear. Material for sequencing was blood. The receptor was derived from a woman aged 55 to 70 in good health. The CDR3 DNA sequence: TGTGCCAGCAGTCATTCAAACGAGCAGTACTTC. It codes for CASSHSNEQYF.